Listed below are T cell receptor beta chains from one sample, sequenced in a study of T cells after yellow fever vaccination. MiXCR, applied by TCRdb to the 5' RACE reads, yields one record per CDR3 protein. The sample contains 200,000 to 250,000 distinct CDR3 sequences, 6.9% of which appear only once. Sequencing was performed on CD4+ T cells sorted from PBMCs, taken 15 days after the yellow fever booster vaccination. The source of these receptors is a man younger than 45 who received the YFV17D yellow fever vaccine. CDR3s include the opening cysteine and the closing phenylalanine or tryptophan. D genes are given only for firm matches. Size values are once, few and many counts, or a class for expanded clones, and some rows have none.

len,v_gene,j_gene,abundance,d_gene,CDR3aa,CDR3nt
13,TRBV20-1,TRBJ2-7,many,TRBD2,CSAPSGTKDEQYF,TGCAGTGCCCCCTCCGGGACTAAGGACGAGCAGTACTTC
14,TRBV5-5,TRBJ2-7,-,-,CASSPSRGFYEQYF,TGTGCCAGCAGCCCTTCTCGGGGATTCTACGAGCAGTACTTC
14,TRBV7-8,TRBJ2-7,many,-,CASSRRGSDYEQYF,TGTGCCAGCAGCCGCAGGGGTTCTGACTACGAGCAGTACTTC
15,TRBV5-1,TRBJ2-3,many,-,CASSLVPGRTDTQYF,TGCGCCAGCAGCTTGGTTCCAGGACGCACAGATACGCAGTATTTT
17,TRBV12-3/TRBV12-4,TRBJ1-5,-,-,CASSYELSRYDNQPQHF,TGTGCCAGCAGTTACGAATTGTCGAGGTATGACAATCAGCCCCAGCATTTT
15,TRBV24-1,TRBJ2-3,-,TRBD2,CATSASGRGTDTQYF,TGTGCCACCAGTGCTAGCGGGAGGGGGACAGATACGCAGTATTTT
12,TRBV7-2,TRBJ1-6,few,-,CASSNSNSPLHF,TGTGCCAGCAGCAACAGTAATTCACCCCTCCACTTT
16,TRBV30,TRBJ2-6,-,-,CAWSPFLGAGANVLTF,TGTGCCTGGAGTCCCTTTTTGGGGGCCGGGGCCAACGTCCTGACTTTC
15,TRBV12-3/TRBV12-4,TRBJ1-3,many,-,CASRLGLYSGNTIYF,TGTGCCAGCAGACTCGGCTTATACTCTGGAAACACCATATATTTT
17,TRBV4-3,TRBJ2-1,many,TRBD2,CASSQAASGRIRNEQFF,TGCGCCAGCAGCCAAGCCGCTAGCGGGAGGATCCGCAATGAGCAGTTCTTC
15,TRBV20-1,TRBJ1-6,many,-,CSASERVSYNSPLHF,TGCAGTGCTAGCGAGCGGGTCTCCTATAATTCACCCCTCCACTTT
17,TRBV5-1,TRBJ2-2,-,TRBD2,CASSSLRLAGEPGELFF,TGCGCCAGCAGCTCCCTTCGACTAGCGGGAGAGCCCGGGGAGCTGTTTTTT
15,TRBV9,TRBJ2-1,many,TRBD2,CASTPGGRAYNEQFF,TGTGCCAGCACGCCAGGCGGGAGGGCCTACAATGAGCAGTTCTTC
14,TRBV7-7,TRBJ2-5,many,-,CASSSPGRGETQYF,TGTGCTAGCAGCTCACCCGGGAGAGGGGAGACCCAGTACTTC
15,TRBV9,TRBJ2-3,many,TRBD2,CASSLRLAGPDTQYF,TGTGCCAGCAGCCTACGACTAGCGGGCCCAGATACGCAGTATTTT
16,TRBV14,TRBJ2-7,few,-,CASSQDMGHRTYEQYF,TGTGCCAGCAGCCAAGATATGGGACACCGTACCTACGAGCAGTACTTC
13,TRBV5-1,TRBJ2-3,-,-,CASSFYLGDTQYF,TGCGCCAGCAGCTTTTATTTGGGAGATACGCAGTATTTT
14,TRBV7-2,TRBJ2-7,-,TRBD1,CASRYGQGDREQYF,TGTGCCAGCAGATATGGACAGGGAGATCGCGAGCAGTACTTC
14,TRBV7-3,TRBJ2-2,few,-,CASSSPGVTGELFF,TGTGCCAGCAGCTCGCCAGGGGTTACCGGGGAGCTGTTTTTT
15,TRBV12-3/TRBV12-4,TRBJ2-3,many,-,CASSTRDIGGDTQYF,TGTGCCAGCTCCACCCGGGACATAGGGGGAGATACGCAGTATTTT
14,TRBV5-1,TRBJ2-3,-,TRBD2,CASSGRDRTDTQYF,TGCGCCAGTAGCGGGCGGGATCGCACAGATACGCAGTATTTT
14,TRBV7-2,TRBJ2-3,many,-,CASSFGASPDTQYF,TGTGCCAGCAGCTTCGGGGCTAGTCCAGATACGCAGTATTTT
13,TRBV5-4,TRBJ2-5,many,-,CASSPGTQETQYF,TGTGCCAGCAGCCCCGGGACGCAAGAGACCCAGTACTTC
14,TRBV5-1,TRBJ2-1,many,TRBD2,CASSLASGYNEQFF,TGCGCCAGCAGCTTGGCTAGCGGGTACAATGAGCAGTTCTTC
11,TRBV30,TRBJ1-1,-,-,CAEGYGTEAFF,TGTGCCGAGGGGTATGGCACTGAAGCTTTCTTT
16,TRBV7-2,TRBJ2-2,-,-,CASSPTGGATTGELFF,TGTGCCAGCAGTCCGACGGGGGGCGCGACGACCGGGGAGCTGTTTTTT
14,TRBV6-2/TRBV6-3,TRBJ1-1,few,-,CASSKARQQVEAFF,TGTGCCAGCAGTAAGGCCAGACAGCAGGTTGAAGCTTTCTTT
16,TRBV27,TRBJ1-5,-,TRBD1,CASSFDRGTTNQPQHF,TGTGCCAGCAGTTTCGACAGGGGTACGACTAATCAGCCCCAGCATTTT
15,TRBV5-5,TRBJ1-1,many,TRBD1,CASRLRQGPNTEAFF,TGTGCCAGCAGACTAAGACAGGGGCCTAACACTGAAGCTTTCTTT
14,TRBV24-1,TRBJ2-1,-,-,CATSDFGPGGEQFF,TGTGCCACCAGTGATTTTGGTCCGGGTGGTGAGCAGTTCTTC
16,TRBV3-1,TRBJ1-6,few,TRBD1,CASSRRQGINNSPLHF,TGTGCCAGCAGCAGACGACAGGGGATTAATAATTCACCCCTCCACTTT
15,TRBV5-1,TRBJ1-2,-,TRBD1,CASSWSRGLDYGYTF,TGCGCCAGCAGCTGGTCGAGGGGGCTAGACTATGGCTACACCTTC
15,TRBV30,TRBJ1-1,many,TRBD1,CAWSADRGLATEAFF,TGTGCCTGGAGTGCTGACAGGGGTTTAGCCACTGAAGCTTTCTTT
15,TRBV20-1,TRBJ2-7,many,TRBD2,CSAKPSGRLSYEQYF,TGCAGTGCTAAACCCAGCGGGAGGCTGTCCTACGAGCAGTACTTC
20,TRBV5-1,TRBJ2-3,-,TRBD2,CASSLGTGTSGPWSADTQYF,TGCGCCAGCAGCTTAGGGACTGGGACTAGCGGTCCCTGGTCGGCAGATACGCAGTATTTT
14,TRBV12-3/TRBV12-4,TRBJ2-3,many,-,CASSRDFNTDTQYF,TGTGCCAGCAGTCGGGACTTTAACACAGATACGCAGTATTTT
14,TRBV12-3/TRBV12-4,TRBJ2-5,many,-,CASSFREVRETQYF,TGTGCCAGCAGTTTTAGGGAGGTGAGGGAGACCCAGTACTTC
16,TRBV3-1,TRBJ1-1,few,-,CASSQRLGTRNTEAFF,TGTGCCAGCAGCCAACGACTAGGGACGCGGAACACTGAAGCTTTCTTT
17,TRBV29-1,TRBJ1-1,-,-,CSVELDDSYSMNTEAFF,TGCAGCGTTGAATTGGATGACAGCTACAGTATGAACACTGAAGCTTTCTTT
13,TRBV18,TRBJ2-1,many,-,CASSPLNYNEQFF,TGTGCCAGCTCACCATTGAACTACAATGAGCAGTTCTTC
11,TRBV9,TRBJ2-5,many,-,CASSEGETQYF,TGTGCCAGCAGCGAGGGGGAGACCCAGTACTTC
13,TRBV4-3,TRBJ2-1,-,-,CASSHQGYNEQFF,TGCGCCAGCAGCCACCAGGGATACAATGAGCAGTTCTTC
13,TRBV10-3,TRBJ2-3,many,TRBD2,CAIRASGGDTQYF,TGTGCCATCCGAGCTAGCGGGGGAGATACGCAGTATTTT
13,TRBV5-1,TRBJ2-5,many,-,CASSYQGEETQYF,TGCGCCAGCAGCTACCAGGGAGAGGAGACCCAGTACTTC
15,TRBV11-2,TRBJ2-3,few,-,CASSLEASSTDTQYF,TGTGCCAGCAGCTTAGAGGCTAGCAGCACAGATACGCAGTATTTT
15,TRBV12-3/TRBV12-4,TRBJ2-1,many,-,CASSFRAVEDNEQFF,TGTGCCAGCAGTTTTCGCGCGGTTGAAGACAATGAGCAGTTCTTC
17,TRBV15,TRBJ1-1,few,-,CATSRDRDKSGGTEAFF,TGTGCCACCAGCAGAGACAGAGATAAATCGGGTGGGACTGAAGCTTTCTTT
12,TRBV7-9,TRBJ2-7,-,-,CASSLALTGQYF,TGTGCCAGCAGCTTAGCCCTGACAGGGCAGTACTTC
16,TRBV6-1,TRBJ2-7,-,-,CASSQTGSRVAHEQYF,TGTGCCAGCAGCCAAACCGGGAGCAGGGTCGCCCACGAGCAGTACTTC
13,TRBV7-2,TRBJ2-1,-,-,CASSKLIHNEQFF,TGTGCCAGCAGCAAATTGATCCACAATGAGCAGTTCTTC
14,TRBV18,TRBJ2-7,few,TRBD2,CASSPLGTTYEQYF,TGTGCCAGCTCACCACTGGGGACTACCTACGAGCAGTACTTC
14,TRBV7-2,TRBJ2-1,few,-,CASKIREYYNEQFF,TGTGCCAGCAAAATCAGGGAGTACTACAATGAGCAGTTCTTC
13,TRBV3-1,TRBJ2-1,many,-,CASSHLLYNEQFF,TGTGCCAGCAGCCATTTACTCTACAATGAGCAGTTCTTC